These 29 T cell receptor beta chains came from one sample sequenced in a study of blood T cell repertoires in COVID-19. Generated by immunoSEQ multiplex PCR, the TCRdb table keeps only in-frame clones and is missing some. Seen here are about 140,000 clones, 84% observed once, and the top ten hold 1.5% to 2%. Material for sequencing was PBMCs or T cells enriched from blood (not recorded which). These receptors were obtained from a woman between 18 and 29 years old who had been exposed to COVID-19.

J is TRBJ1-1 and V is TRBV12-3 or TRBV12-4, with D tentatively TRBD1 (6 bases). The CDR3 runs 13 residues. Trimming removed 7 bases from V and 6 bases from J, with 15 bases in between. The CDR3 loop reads CASNQGQLSEAFF. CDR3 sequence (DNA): TGTGCCAGCAACCAAGGACAGCTCTCTGAAGCTTTCTTT.

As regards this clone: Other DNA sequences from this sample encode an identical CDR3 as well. CDR3 sequence reads: CASSFTSGSEETQYF. CDR3 DNA sequence: TGCGCCAGCAGTTTCACTAGCGGGAGTGAAGAGACCCAGTACTTC. The chain joins TRBV5-1 to TRBJ2-5, with TRBD2 matching 11 bases. V shed 5 bases and J 3 bases; nucleotides not matched to a gene: 6. The CDR3 covers 15 residues. CDR1 is SGHRS, CDR2 YFSETQ, per germline.

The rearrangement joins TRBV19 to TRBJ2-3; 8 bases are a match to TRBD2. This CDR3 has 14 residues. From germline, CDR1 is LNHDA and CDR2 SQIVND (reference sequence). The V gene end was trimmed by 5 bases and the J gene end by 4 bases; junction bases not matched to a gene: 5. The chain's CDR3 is CASSPSGSADTQYF. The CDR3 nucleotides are TGTGCCAGTAGTCCCAGCGGGAGTGCAGATACGCAGTATTTT.

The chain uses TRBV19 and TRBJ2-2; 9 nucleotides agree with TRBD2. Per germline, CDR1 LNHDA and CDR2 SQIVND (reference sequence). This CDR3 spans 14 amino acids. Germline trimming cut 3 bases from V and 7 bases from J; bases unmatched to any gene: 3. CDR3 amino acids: CASSMGLAGGELFF. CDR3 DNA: TGTGCCAGTAGTATGGGACTAGCTGGCGGGGAGCTGTTTTTT. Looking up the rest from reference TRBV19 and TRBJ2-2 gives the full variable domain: DGGITQSPKYLFRKEGQNVTLSCEQNLNHDAMYWYRQDPGQGLRLIYYSQIVNDFQKGDIAEGYSVSREKKESFPLTVTSAQKNPTAFYLCASSMGLAGGELFFGEGSRLTVL.

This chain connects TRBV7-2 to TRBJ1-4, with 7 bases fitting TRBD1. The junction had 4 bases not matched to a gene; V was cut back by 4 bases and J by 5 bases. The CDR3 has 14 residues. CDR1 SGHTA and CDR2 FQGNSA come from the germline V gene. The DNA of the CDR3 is TGTGCCAGCAGCTGGGGACAGATGAATGAAAAACTGTTTTTT. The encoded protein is CASSWGQMNEKLFF.

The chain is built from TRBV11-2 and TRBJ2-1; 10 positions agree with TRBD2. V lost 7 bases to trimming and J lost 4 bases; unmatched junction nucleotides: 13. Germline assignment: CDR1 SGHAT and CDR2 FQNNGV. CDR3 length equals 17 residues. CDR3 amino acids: CASTSGGASGGYNEQFF. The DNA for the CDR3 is TGTGCCAGCACCTCCGGAGGGGCTAGCGGGGGTTACAATGAGCAGTTCTTC.

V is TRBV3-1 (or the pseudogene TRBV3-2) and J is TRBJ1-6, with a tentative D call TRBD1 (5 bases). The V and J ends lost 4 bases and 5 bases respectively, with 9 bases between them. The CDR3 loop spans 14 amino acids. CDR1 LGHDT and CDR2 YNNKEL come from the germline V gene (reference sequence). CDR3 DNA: TGTGCCAGCAGCCGCCAGGGTAATAATTCACCCCTCCACTTT. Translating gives CASSRQGNNSPLHF.

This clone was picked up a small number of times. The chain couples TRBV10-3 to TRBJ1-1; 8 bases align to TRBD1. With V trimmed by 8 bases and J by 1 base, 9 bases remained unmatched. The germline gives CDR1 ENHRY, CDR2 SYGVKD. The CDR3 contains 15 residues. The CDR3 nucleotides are TGTGCCATCGCCGGACAGGGTGGGAAGAACACTGAAGCTTTCTTT. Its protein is CAIAGQGGKNTEAFF.

The DNA of the CDR3 is TGTGCTAGTGGTTCAGGGGATTCGGGGGCCAACGTCCTGACTTTC. Its translation is CASGSGDSGANVLTF. This chain uses TRBV12-5 with TRBJ2-6; maybe TRBD1 (6 bases). V shed 4 bases and J shed 4 bases, with 11 bases lying between them. Germline CDR1 and CDR2: LGHNT and FRNRAP. The CDR3 sequence is 15 residues long.

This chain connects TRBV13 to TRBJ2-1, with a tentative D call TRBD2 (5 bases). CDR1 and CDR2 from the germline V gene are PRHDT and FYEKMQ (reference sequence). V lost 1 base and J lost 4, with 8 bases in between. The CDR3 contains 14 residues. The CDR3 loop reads CASSLVGMYNEQFF. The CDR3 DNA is TGTGCCAGCAGCTTAGTCGGGATGTACAATGAGCAGTTCTTC.

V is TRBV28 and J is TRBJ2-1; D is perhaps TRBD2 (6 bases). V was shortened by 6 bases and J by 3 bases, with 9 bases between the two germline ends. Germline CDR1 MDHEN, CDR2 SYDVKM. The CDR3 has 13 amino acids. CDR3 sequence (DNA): TGTGCCAGCAGCGGGGGACTCTACAATGAGCAGTTCTTC. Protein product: CASSGGLYNEQFF.

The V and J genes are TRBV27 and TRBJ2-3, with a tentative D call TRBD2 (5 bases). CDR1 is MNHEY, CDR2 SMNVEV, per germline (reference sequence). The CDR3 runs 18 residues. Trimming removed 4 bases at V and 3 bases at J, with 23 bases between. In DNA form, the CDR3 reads TGTGCCAGCAGTTCCGGACTTAGGACGGACGGAGTAACAGATACGCAGTATTTT. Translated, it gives CASSSGLRTDGVTDTQYF.

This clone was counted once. For the CDR3, the DNA is TGTGCCAGCAGCTTAGATCCATGGCAGCGGGGCCCCCAAGAGACCCAGTACTTC. Its translation: CASSLDPWQRGPQETQYF. The chain combines TRBV5-5 with TRBJ2-5, with 7 bases lining up with TRBD2. CDR3 length equals 18 residues. Germline trimming cut 2 bases from V and 1 base from J; bases unmatched to any gene: 14. Looked up from germline, CDR1 is SGHKS and CDR2 is YYEKEE (reference sequence).

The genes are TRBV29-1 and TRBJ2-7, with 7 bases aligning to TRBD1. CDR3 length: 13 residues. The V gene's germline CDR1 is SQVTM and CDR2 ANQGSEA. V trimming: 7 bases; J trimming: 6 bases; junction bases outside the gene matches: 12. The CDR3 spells CSATGAGGGEQYF. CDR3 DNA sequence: TGCAGCGCAACAGGGGCCGGCGGTGGCGAGCAGTACTTC.

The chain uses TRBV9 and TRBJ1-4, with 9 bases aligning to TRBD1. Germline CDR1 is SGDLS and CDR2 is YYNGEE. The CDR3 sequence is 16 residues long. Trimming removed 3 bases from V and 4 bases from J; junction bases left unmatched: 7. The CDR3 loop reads CASSEGQGLLNEKLFF. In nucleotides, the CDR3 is TGTGCCAGCAGCGAGGGACAGGGCCTCCTTAATGAAAAACTGTTTTTT.

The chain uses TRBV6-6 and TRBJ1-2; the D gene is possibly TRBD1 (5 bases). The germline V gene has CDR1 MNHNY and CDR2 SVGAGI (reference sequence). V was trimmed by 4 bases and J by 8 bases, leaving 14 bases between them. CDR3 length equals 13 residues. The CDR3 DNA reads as TGTGCCAGCAGTTCCGACAGAATCGGGGGCTACACCTTC. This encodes CASSSDRIGGYTF.

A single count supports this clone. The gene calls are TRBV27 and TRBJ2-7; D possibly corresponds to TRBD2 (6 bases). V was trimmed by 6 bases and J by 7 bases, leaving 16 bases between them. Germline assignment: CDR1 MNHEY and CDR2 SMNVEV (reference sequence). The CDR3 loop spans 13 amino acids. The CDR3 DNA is TGTGCCAGCAGCCCGAATGGGGCGGGGGAGCAGTACTTC. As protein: CASSPNGAGEQYF.

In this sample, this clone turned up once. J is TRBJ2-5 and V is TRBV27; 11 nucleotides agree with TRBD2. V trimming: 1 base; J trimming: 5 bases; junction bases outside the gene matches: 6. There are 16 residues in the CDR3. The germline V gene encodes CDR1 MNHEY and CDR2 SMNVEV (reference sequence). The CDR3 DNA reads TGTGCCAGCAGTTTATACCCTAGCGGGAGGACGGAGACCCAGTACTTC. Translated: CASSLYPSGRTETQYF.

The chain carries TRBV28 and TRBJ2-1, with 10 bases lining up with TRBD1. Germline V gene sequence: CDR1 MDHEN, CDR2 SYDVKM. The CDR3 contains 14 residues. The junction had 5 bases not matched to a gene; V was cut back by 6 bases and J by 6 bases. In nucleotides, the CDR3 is TGTGCCAGCAGCGATGACAGGGGGCCCAATGAGCAGTTCTTC. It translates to CASSDDRGPNEQFF. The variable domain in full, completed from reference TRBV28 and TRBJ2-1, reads DVKVTQSSRYLVKRTGEKVFLECVQDMDHENMFWYRQDPGLGLRLIYFSYDVKMKEKGDIPEGYSVSREKKERFSLILESASTNQTSMYLCASSDDRGPNEQFFGPGTRLTVL.

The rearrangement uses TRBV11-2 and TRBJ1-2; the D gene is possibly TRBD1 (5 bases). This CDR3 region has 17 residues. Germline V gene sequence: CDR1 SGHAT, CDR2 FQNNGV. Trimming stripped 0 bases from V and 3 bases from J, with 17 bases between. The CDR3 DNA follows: TGTGCCAGCAGCTTAGATCCGCAGGGCGCGTTCGACTATGGCTACACCTTC. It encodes CASSLDPQGAFDYGYTF.

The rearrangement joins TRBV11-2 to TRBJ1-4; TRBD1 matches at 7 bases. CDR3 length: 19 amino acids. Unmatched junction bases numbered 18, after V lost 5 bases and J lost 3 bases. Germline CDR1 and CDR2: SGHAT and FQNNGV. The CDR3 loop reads CASSARSSGGTTPNEKLFF. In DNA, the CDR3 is TGTGCCAGCAGCGCAAGGTCCTCAGGGGGAACAACACCTAATGAAAAACTGTTTTTT.

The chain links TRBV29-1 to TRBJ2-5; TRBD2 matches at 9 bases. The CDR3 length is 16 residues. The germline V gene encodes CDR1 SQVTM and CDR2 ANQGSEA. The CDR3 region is CAGTSRLFGPQETQYF. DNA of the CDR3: TGCGCAGGGACTAGCAGACTTTTTGGGCCACAAGAGACCCAGTACTTC.

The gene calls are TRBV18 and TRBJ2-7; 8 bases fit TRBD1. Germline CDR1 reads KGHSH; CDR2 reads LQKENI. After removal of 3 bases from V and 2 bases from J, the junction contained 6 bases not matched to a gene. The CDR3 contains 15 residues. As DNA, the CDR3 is TGTGCCAGCTCACCTTCCCAGGGGGCTGCCTACGAGCAGTACTTC. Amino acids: CASSPSQGAAYEQYF.

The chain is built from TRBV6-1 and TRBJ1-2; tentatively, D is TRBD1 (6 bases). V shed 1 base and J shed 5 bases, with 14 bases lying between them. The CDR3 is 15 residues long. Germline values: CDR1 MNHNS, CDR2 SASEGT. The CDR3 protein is CASSEDPGTYYGYTF. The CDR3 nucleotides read TGTGCCAGCAGTGAAGACCCCGGGACATATTATGGCTACACCTTC.

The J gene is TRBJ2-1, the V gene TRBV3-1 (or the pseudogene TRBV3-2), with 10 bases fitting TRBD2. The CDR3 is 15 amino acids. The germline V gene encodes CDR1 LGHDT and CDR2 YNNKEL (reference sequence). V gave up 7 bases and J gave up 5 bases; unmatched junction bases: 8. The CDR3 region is CASTTGLAADNEQFF. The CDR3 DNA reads TGTGCCAGCACAACTGGACTAGCGGCTGACAATGAGCAGTTCTTC.

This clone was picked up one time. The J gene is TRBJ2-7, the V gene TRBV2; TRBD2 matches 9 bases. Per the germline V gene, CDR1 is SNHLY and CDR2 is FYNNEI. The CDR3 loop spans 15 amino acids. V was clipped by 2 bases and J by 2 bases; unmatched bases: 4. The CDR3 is CASSELGTSTYEQYF. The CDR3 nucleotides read TGTGCCAGCAGTGAACTGGGGACTAGCACCTACGAGCAGTACTTC.

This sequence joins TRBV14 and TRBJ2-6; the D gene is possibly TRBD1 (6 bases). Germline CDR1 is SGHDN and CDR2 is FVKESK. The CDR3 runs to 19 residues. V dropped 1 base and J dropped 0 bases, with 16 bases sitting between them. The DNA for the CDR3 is TGTGCCAGCAGCCAAGGGGACACCCAAAAACACTCTGGGGCCAACGTCCTGACTTTC. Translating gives CASSQGDTQKHSGANVLTF.

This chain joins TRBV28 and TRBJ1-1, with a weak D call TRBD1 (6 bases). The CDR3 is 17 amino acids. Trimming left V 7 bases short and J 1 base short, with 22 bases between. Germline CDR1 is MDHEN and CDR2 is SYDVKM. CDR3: CASNLSSRNRANTEAFF. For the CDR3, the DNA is TGTGCCAGCAATCTCTCTAGTCGAAACAGGGCGAACACTGAAGCTTTCTTT.

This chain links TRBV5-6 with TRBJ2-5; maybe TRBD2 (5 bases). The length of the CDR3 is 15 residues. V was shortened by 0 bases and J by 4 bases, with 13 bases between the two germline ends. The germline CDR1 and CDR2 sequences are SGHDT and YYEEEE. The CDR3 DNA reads TGTGCCAGCAGCTTGGTGGCGGGCTTGGGAGAGACCCAGTACTTC. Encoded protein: CASSLVAGLGETQYF. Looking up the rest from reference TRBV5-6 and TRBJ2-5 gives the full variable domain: DAGVTQSPTHLIKTRGQQVTLRCSPKSGHDTVSWYQQALGQGPQFIFQYYEEEERQRGNFPDRFSGHQFPNYSSELNVNALLLGDSALYLCASSLVAGLGETQYFGPGTRLLVL.